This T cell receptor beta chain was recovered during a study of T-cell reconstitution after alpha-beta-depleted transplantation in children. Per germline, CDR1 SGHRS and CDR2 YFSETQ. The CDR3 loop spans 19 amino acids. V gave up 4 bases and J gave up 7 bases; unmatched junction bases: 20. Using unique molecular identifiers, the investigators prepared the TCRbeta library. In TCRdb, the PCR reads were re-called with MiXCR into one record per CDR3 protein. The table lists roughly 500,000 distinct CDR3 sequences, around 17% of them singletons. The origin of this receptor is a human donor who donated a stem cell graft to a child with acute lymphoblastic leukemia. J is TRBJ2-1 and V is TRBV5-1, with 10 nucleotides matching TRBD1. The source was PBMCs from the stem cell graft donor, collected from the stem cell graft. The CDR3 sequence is CASSPRRDRGRSFVNEQFF. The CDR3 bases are TGCGCCAGCAGCCCCCGCCGGGACAGGGGACGCAGCTTTGTGAATGAGCAGTTCTTC.